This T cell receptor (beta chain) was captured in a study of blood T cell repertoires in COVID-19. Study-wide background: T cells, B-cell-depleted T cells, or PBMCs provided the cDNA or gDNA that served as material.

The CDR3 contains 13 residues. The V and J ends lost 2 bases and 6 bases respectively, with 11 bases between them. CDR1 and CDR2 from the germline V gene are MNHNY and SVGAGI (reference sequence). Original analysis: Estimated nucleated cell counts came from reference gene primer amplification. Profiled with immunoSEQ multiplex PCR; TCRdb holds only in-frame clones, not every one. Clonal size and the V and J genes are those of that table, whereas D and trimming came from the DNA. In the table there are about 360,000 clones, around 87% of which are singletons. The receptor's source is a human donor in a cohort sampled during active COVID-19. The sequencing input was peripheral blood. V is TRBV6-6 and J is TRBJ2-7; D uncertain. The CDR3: CASSYGHPREQYF. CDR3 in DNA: TGTGCCAGCAGTTACGGGCATCCCCGCGAGCAGTACTTC.